Listed below are T cell receptor beta chains from one sample, sequenced in a study of blood T cell repertoires in COVID-19. TCRdb's copy holds only in-frame clones and misses some; the assay was immunoSEQ multiplex PCR. The sample consists of 120,000 or so clones, 75% to 90% of them appearing once. Sequencing was performed on peripheral blood. The source is a man aged 70-80 years with acute or convalescent COVID-19. The CDR3 runs from the conserved cysteine through the conserved F or W. The D gene is left open where the match is weak. Expanded clones are given a class, and other clones once, few, many or no size at all.

d_call | cdr3_length | clone_size | j_call | v_call | cdr3_aa | cdr3_nt
TRBD1 | 13 | - | TRBJ1-1 | TRBV11-2 | CASSRTGVGEAFF | TGTGCCAGCAGTCGGACAGGCGTGGGTGAAGCTTTCTTT
- | 15 | few | TRBJ1-5 | TRBV2 | CASSESSGGREPQHF | TGTGCCAGCAGTGAGTCGAGCGGGGGGCGTGAGCCCCAGCATTTT
TRBD1 | 16 | - | TRBJ1-3 | TRBV2 | CASSGQGPSSGNTIYF | TGTGCCAGCAGTGGACAGGGCCCCAGCTCTGGAAACACCATATATTTT
- | 14 | few | TRBJ2-1 | TRBV2 | CASSGGRAYNEQFF | TGTGCCAGCAGTGGGGGCAGGGCCTACAATGAGCAGTTCTTC
- | 15 | - | TRBJ2-2 | TRBV4-1 | CASSQQGWDTGELFF | TGCGCCAGCAGCCAACAGGGTTGGGACACCGGGGAGCTGTTTTTT
TRBD2 | 17 | - | TRBJ2-2 | TRBV3-1/TRBV3-2 | CASAQYRTSGGTGELFF | TGTGCCAGCGCACAATATCGGACTAGCGGCGGCACCGGGGAGCTGTTTTTT
TRBD2 | 15 | few | TRBJ2-1 | TRBV11-2 | CASNPGTTPLHEQFF | TGTGCCAGCAACCCGGGGACTACCCCCCTCCATGAGCAGTTCTTC
TRBD2 | 15 | few | TRBJ2-4 | TRBV5-1 | CASSSYSGVENIQYF | TGCGCCAGCTCGTCATATAGCGGGGTGGAAAACATTCAGTACTTC
- | 14 | few | TRBJ1-5 | TRBV18 | CASSARDINQPQHF | TGTGCCAGCTCAGCCCGGGACATAAATCAGCCCCAGCATTTT
- | 14 | - | TRBJ1-2 | TRBV19 | CASSLSSGFYGYTF | TGTGCCAGTAGTCTCAGCTCAGGCTTCTATGGCTACACCTTC
- | 14 | - | TRBJ1-2 | TRBV10-3 | CAISPGGGTRGYTF | TGTGCCATCAGCCCCGGTGGGGGGACTCGTGGCTACACCTTC
- | 15 | - | TRBJ1-3 | TRBV18 | CASSRAGSAGNTIYF | TGTGCCAGCTCAAGGGCGGGGTCTGCTGGAAACACCATATATTTT
- | 15 | - | TRBJ1-1 | TRBV6-5 | CASALPGAGAAEAFF | TGTGCCAGCGCCCTACCGGGAGCTGGAGCCGCTGAAGCTTTCTTT
TRBD1 | 15 | - | TRBJ2-3 | TRBV5-6 | CASSLLTGRTDTQYF | TGTGCCAGCAGCTTGCTGACAGGGAGAACAGATACGCAGTATTTT
- | 13 | - | TRBJ1-5 | TRBV18 | CASSPYTGQPQHF | TGTGCCAGCTCACCGTATACAGGCCAGCCCCAGCATTTT
TRBD1 | 15 | - | TRBJ1-2 | TRBV3-1/TRBV3-2 | CASSPPGQGAYGYTF | TGTGCCAGCAGCCCACCGGGACAGGGGGCCTATGGCTACACCTTC
- | 14 | - | TRBJ2-7 | TRBV7-9 | CASSLLGGGHEQYF | TGTGCCAGCAGCTTACTAGGAGGGGGCCACGAGCAGTACTTC
TRBD1 | 17 | - | TRBJ2-2 | TRBV24-1 | CATSDAPGQGDTGELFF | TGTGCCACCAGTGATGCCCCGGGACAGGGGGACACCGGGGAGCTGTTTTTT
TRBD2 | 20 | - | TRBJ2-3 | TRBV12-5 | CASGFSGDVAGGPIYRTQYF | TGTGCTAGTGGTTTCTCCGGGGATGTAGCGGGGGGGCCAATTTATCGGACGCAGTATTTT
TRBD1 | 15 | - | TRBJ1-2 | TRBV6-5 | CASSYSGQGNYGYTF | TGTGCCAGCAGTTACTCCGGACAGGGGAACTATGGCTACACCTTC
- | 15 | - | TRBJ1-1 | TRBV6-5 | CASSYSRGMNTEAFF | TGTGCCAGCAGTTACTCGCGGGGCATGAACACTGAAGCTTTCTTT
TRBD1 | 14 | once | TRBJ1-2 | TRBV5-6 | CASSPDRAYYGYTF | TGTGCCAGCAGCCCCGACAGGGCTTACTATGGCTACACCTTC
- | 16 | - | TRBJ2-2 | TRBV1 | CTSSLAGGPGTGELFF | TGCACCAGCAGCCTGGCGGGGGGGCCGGGAACCGGGGAGCTGTTTTTT
- | 13 | once | TRBJ2-1 | TRBV15 | CATSRGRYNEQFF | TGTGCCACCAGCAGAGGCAGATACAATGAGCAGTTCTTC
- | 13 | - | TRBJ2-5 | TRBV29-1 | CSVNRVIQETQYF | TGCAGCGTAAACAGGGTAATCCAAGAGACCCAGTACTTC
- | 15 | - | TRBJ1-5 | TRBV4-1 | CASSQESREGQPQHF | TGCGCCAGCAGCCAAGAGAGCAGGGAAGGGCAGCCCCAGCATTTT
TRBD1 | 16 | - | TRBJ2-7 | TRBV19 | CASTRGRDRGSYEQYF | TGTGCCAGTACCCGAGGACGGGACAGGGGTTCCTACGAGCAGTACTTC
TRBD2 | 15 | few | TRBJ2-7 | TRBV20-1 | CSASSTSGGWNEQYF | TGCAGTGCTAGTAGCACTAGCGGGGGGTGGAACGAGCAGTACTTC
- | 12 | - | TRBJ1-1 | TRBV12-3/TRBV12-4 | CASSFSATEAFF | TGTGCCAGCAGTTTCAGTGCAACTGAAGCTTTCTTT
- | 16 | - | TRBJ1-5 | TRBV10-2 | CASSEPRSHRNQPQHF | TGCGCCAGCAGTGAGCCAAGGAGCCACCGAAATCAGCCCCAGCATTTT
- | 15 | - | TRBJ1-4 | TRBV7-2 | CASSLRGSANEKLFF | TGTGCCAGCAGCTTAAGGGGGTCGGCTAATGAAAAACTGTTTTTT
- | 15 | few | TRBJ2-3 | TRBV5-1 | CASSLDPGSTDTQYF | TGCGCCAGCAGCTTGGACCCAGGGAGCACAGATACGCAGTATTTT
- | 14 | - | TRBJ1-6 | TRBV7-9 | CASSLRQEDSPLHF | TGTGCCAGCAGCTTAAGGCAGGAAGATTCACCCCTCCACTTT
TRBD1 | 14 | - | TRBJ1-1 | TRBV6-1 | CASSEDRGGTEAFF | TGTGCCAGCAGTGAGGACAGGGGAGGAACTGAAGCTTTCTTT
- | 11 | - | TRBJ2-5 | TRBV3-1/TRBV3-2 | CASSLRETQYF | TGTGCCAGCAGCCTTAGAGAGACCCAGTACTTC
TRBD1 | 14 | - | TRBJ1-1 | TRBV5-4 | CASRQGQGWTEAFF | TGTGCCAGCAGGCAGGGACAGGGTTGGACTGAAGCTTTCTTT
- | 15 | few | TRBJ2-1 | TRBV11-2 | CASSLDLVGTNEQFF | TGTGCCAGCAGCTTAGATCTAGTCGGAACAAATGAGCAGTTCTTC
TRBD1 | 16 | - | TRBJ1-3 | TRBV9 | CASSGSGQGAGNTIYF | TGTGCCAGCAGCGGGTCGGGACAGGGCGCCGGAAACACCATATATTTT
TRBD1 | 15 | - | TRBJ1-2 | TRBV4-1 | CASSHRDRSNYGYTF | TGCGCCAGCAGCCACCGGGACAGGAGTAACTATGGCTACACCTTC
TRBD2 | 14 | - | TRBJ2-3 | TRBV6-5 | CASRSGGAGDTQYF | TGTGCCAGCAGGAGCGGGGGGGCCGGAGATACGCAGTATTTT
TRBD1 | 15 | - | TRBJ1-5 | TRBV7-7 | CASSFPGTGNQPQHF | TGTGCTAGCAGCTTCCCAGGGACAGGGAATCAGCCCCAGCATTTT
- | 15 | - | TRBJ2-5 | TRBV5-8 | CASSLEGAGGETQYF | TGTGCCAGCAGCTTGGAAGGGGCTGGGGGGGAGACCCAGTACTTC
- | 14 | - | TRBJ1-5 | TRBV3-1/TRBV3-2 | CASSDRGRVQPQHF | TGTGCCAGCAGCGACCGGGGAAGGGTGCAGCCCCAGCATTTT
- | 13 | - | TRBJ2-7 | TRBV7-9 | CASSRDTPYEQYF | TGTGCCAGCAGCCGGGACACCCCCTACGAGCAGTACTTC
- | 15 | - | TRBJ2-1 | TRBV6-4 | CASSEEASSYNEQFF | TGTGCCAGCAGTGAAGAGGCCAGCTCCTACAATGAGCAGTTCTTC
- | 15 | - | TRBJ1-4 | TRBV6-6 | CASSYGGEGAEKLFF | TGTGCCAGCAGTTACGGGGGGGAAGGTGCTGAAAAACTGTTTTTT
TRBD1 | 14 | - | TRBJ1-5 | TRBV3-1/TRBV3-2 | CASSQGQSNQPQHF | TGTGCCAGCAGCCAGGGACAGAGCAATCAGCCCCAGCATTTT
TRBD1 | 15 | - | TRBJ2-1 | TRBV6-5 | CASSRTGSSYNEQFF | TGTGCCAGCAGCCGGACAGGGAGCTCCTACAATGAGCAGTTCTTC
- | 11 | - | TRBJ1-1 | TRBV28 | CASHSDTEAFF | TGTGCCAGTCATTCAGACACTGAAGCTTTCTTT
TRBD1 | 13 | many | TRBJ2-7 | TRBV3-1/TRBV3-2 | CASSQPTGAEQYF | TGTGCCAGCAGCCAACCGACAGGGGCCGAGCAGTACTTC
- | 12 | - | TRBJ1-6 | TRBV2 | CASMSDNSPLHF | TGTGCCAGCATGTCAGATAATTCACCCCTCCACTTT